This TCR beta chain was observed in a study of beta chain features in type 1 diabetes. Findings of the study overall: All four CD4+ subsets of Type 1 diabetes patients contained TCRB CDR3s that were moderately but significantly shorter. Equally in patients and controls, shorter templates might have been favored by PCR. Naive, central memory and Treg TCRB repertoires appeared more alike in patients than in healthy donors.

Sequenced material consisted of expressed TCRB transcripts (all of the isolated RNA was reverse transcribed). Produced via immunoSEQ multiplex PCR; TCRdb's table is partial and in-frame only. This sample has around 280,000 clones, with approximately 16% found just once. A word on this clone: Its antigen remains unknown.

This clonotype was obtained from a man between 18 and 29 years old with type 1 diabetes. Source material: naive CD4+ T cells from blood.

The CDR3: CASSYRGSGSTADTQYF. In nucleotides, the CDR3 is TGTGCCAGCAGTTACCGGGGTAGCGGGAGTACTGCAGATACGCAGTATTTT. The chain uses TRBV5-5 and TRBJ2-3, with 9 bases aligning to TRBD2. The CDR3 has 17 amino acids. J gave up 4 bases and V 5 bases, and 14 bases lay outside the gene matches. Germline V gene data show CDR1 as SGHKS and CDR2 as YYEKEE (reference sequence).